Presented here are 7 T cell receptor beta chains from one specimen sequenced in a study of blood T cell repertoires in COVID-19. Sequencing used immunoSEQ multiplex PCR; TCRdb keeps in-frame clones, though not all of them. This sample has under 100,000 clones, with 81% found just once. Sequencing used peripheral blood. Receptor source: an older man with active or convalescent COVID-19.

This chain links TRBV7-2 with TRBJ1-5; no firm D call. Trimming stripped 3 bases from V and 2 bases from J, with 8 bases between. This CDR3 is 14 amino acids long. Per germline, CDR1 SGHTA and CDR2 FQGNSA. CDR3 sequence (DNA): TGTGCCAGCAGCTTCGACATACGCAATCAGCCCCAGCATTTT. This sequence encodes CASSFDIRNQPQHF.

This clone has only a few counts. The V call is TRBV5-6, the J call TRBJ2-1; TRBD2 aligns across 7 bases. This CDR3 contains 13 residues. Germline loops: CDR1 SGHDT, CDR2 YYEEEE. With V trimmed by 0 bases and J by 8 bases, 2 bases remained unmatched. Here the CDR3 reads CASSLGTRDEQFF. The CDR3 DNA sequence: TGTGCCAGCAGCTTGGGGACTAGGGATGAGCAGTTCTTC. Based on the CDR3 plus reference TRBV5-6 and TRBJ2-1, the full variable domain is DAGVTQSPTHLIKTRGQQVTLRCSPKSGHDTVSWYQQALGQGPQFIFQYYEEEERQRGNFPDRFSGHQFPNYSSELNVNALLLGDSALYLCASSLGTRDEQFFGPGTRLTVL.

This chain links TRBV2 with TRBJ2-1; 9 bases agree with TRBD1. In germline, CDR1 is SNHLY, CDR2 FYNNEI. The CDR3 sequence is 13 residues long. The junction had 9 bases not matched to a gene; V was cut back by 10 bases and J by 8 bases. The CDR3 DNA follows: TGTGCCAAGGACAGGGGACAAGGCTATGAGCAGTTCTTC. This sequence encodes CAKDRGQGYEQFF.

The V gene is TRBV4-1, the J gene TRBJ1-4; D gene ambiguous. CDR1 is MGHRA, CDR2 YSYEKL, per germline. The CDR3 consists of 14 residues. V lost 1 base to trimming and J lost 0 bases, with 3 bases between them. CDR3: CASSQAATNEKLFF. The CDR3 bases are TGCGCCAGCAGCCAAGCCGCAACTAATGAAAAACTGTTTTTT.

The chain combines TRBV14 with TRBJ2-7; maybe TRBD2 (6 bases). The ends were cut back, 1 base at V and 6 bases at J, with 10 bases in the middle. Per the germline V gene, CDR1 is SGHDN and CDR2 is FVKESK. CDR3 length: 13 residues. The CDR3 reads CASSQVLAGEQYF. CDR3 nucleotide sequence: TGTGCCAGCAGCCAAGTACTAGCCGGCGAGCAGTACTTC.

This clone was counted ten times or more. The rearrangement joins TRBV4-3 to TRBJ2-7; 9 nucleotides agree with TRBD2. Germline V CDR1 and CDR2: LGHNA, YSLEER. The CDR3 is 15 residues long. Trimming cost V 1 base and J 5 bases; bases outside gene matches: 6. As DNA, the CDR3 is TGCGCCAGCAGCCAAGCCCTAGCGGGGTCGGACGAGCAGTACTTC. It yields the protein CASSQALAGSDEQYF.

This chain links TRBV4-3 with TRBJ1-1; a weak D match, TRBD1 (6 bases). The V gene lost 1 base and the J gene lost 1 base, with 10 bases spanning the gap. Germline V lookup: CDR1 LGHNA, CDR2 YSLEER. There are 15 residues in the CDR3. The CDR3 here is CASSQGTRGNTEAFF. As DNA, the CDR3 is TGCGCCAGCAGCCAAGGGACCAGGGGGAACACTGAAGCTTTCTTT.